This T cell receptor (beta chain) was obtained from a study of a mutant IDH1 vaccine in newly diagnosed glioma. Overall study context: There were approximately 62% males and roughly 38% females among treated patients, whose mean age was about 44 years. Patients' prior therapy spanned radiotherapy, temozolomide, or both; most underwent both.

Time point defined: baseline, week 1 (first vaccination visit). Stated treatment: pre-vaccination baseline after standard-of-care therapy. Clones were sequenced by immunoSEQ multiplex PCR, and TCRdb holds only the in-frame ones, with some missing. This table has 92,000 or so clones, roughly 80% appearing once. The ends were cut back, 0 bases at V and 2 bases at J, with 10 bases in the middle. The V gene's germline CDR1 is PRHDT and CDR2 FYEKMQ (reference sequence). CDR3 length: 15 amino acids. The chain couples TRBV13 to TRBJ1-1; a possible D gene is TRBD1 (5 bases). Sample: PBMCs, taken from a glioma patient treated with radiotherapy, temozolomide or both. The receptor's source is a man aged 40-55 years with glioma. Some clones in this sample may be carry-over from other donors' samples. The CDR3 here is CASSLGGTDNTEAFF. The CDR3 DNA reads as TGTGCCAGCAGCTTAGGGGGGACGGATAACACTGAAGCTTTCTTT.